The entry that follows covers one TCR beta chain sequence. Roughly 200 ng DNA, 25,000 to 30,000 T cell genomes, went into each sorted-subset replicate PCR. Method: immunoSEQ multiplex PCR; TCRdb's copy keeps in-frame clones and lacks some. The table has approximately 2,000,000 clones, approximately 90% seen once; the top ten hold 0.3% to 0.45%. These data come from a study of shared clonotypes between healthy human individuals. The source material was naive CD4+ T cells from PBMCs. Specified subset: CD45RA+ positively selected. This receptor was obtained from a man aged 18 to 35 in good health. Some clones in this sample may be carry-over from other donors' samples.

CDR3 nucleotides: TGTGCCAGCAGGGGGACAGGGCGGACTGAAGCTTTCTTT. This encodes CASRGTGRTEAFF. The chain combines TRBV27 with TRBJ1-1; TRBD1 matches at 9 bases. CDR3 length: 13 amino acids. Germline values: CDR1 MNHEY, CDR2 SMNVEV (reference sequence). V shed 6 bases and J 5 bases; nucleotides not matched to a gene: 4.